These 4 T cell receptor beta chains were sequenced from one sample in a study of blood T cell repertoires in COVID-19. The protocol was immunoSEQ multiplex PCR, while the TCRdb copy is restricted to in-frame clones and leaves out a portion. This table holds about 150,000 clones, roughly 82% found once. Sequencing was carried out using peripheral blood. The receptors were gathered from a man between 65 and 80 years old with acute or convalescent COVID-19.

The chain has TRBV9 and TRBJ2-2; TRBD2 agrees at 11 bases. The V and J ends lost 0 bases and 1 base, in that order; junction bases with no gene match: 2. In germline, CDR1 is SGDLS, CDR2 YYNGEE. The CDR3 loop spans 17 amino acids. As DNA, the CDR3 is TGTGCCAGCAGCGTAGCTACTAGCGGGGGGAACACCGGGGAGCTGTTTTTT. It encodes CASSVATSGGNTGELFF.

The CDR3 reads CASSLGGQGNTIYF. The CDR3 DNA is TGTGCCAGCAGTTTAGGTGGACAGGGAAACACCATATATTTT. The chain links TRBV28 to TRBJ1-3, with D perhaps matching TRBD1 (6 bases). CDR3 length: 14 amino acids. V lost 2 bases, J lost 4 bases, and 9 bases lay in between. CDR1 MDHEN and CDR2 SYDVKM come from the germline V gene.

The chain uses TRBV6-5 and TRBJ1-3; tentatively, D is TRBD1 (6 bases). Trimming took 5 bases from V and 4 from J, leaving 12 bases between them. CDR3 length equals 14 residues. Germline lookup yields CDR1 MNHEY and CDR2 SVGAGI. The CDR3 nucleotides are TGTGCCAGCAGTCTACAGGGTTCAGGAAACACCATATATTTT. It codes for CASSLQGSGNTIYF.

This chain joins TRBV5-6 and TRBJ1-6, with a weak D call TRBD1 (6 bases). Trimming left V 3 bases short and J 13 bases short, with 17 bases between. CDR1 and CDR2 (germline): SGHDT, YYEEEE. The CDR3 has 14 amino acids. CDR3 loop: CASSYLLEGVPLHF. In DNA, the CDR3 is TGTGCCAGCAGCTACCTACTAGAGGGGGTTCCCCTCCACTTT.